Detailed here is one TCR beta chain. Genomic DNA was employed as the template in profiling TCR beta VDJ and CDR3. In TCRdb, the reads were re-called with MiXCR into one record per CDR3 protein. The repertoire has about 270,000 distinct CDR3 sequences, around three fifths of them found once; the top ten carry under 8.5%. The data were taken from a study of CD8+CD57+ T cells in acquired aplastic anemia. Germline assignment: CDR1 DFQATT and CDR2 SNEGSKA (reference sequence). This CDR3 is built from 11 residues. V lost 4 bases and J 5 bases, leaving 8 bases between the germline ends. Sequences were obtained from sorted CD4+, CD8+, or CD8+CD57+ T cells (not recorded which) from PBMCs. This sequence joins TRBV20-1 and TRBJ1-2, with D perhaps matching TRBD1 (5 bases). This clonotype was obtained from a human donor with severe aplastic anemia or a healthy control (not recorded which). The CDR3 nucleotides read TGCAGTGCTAAGGGACCGTATGGCTACACCTTC. It translates to CSAKGPYGYTF.